Given below is one TCR beta chain in context. Its specificity is unknown. Primed by a sample-barcoded 5' primer and a J-beta primer mix, a second PCR proceeded for about 7 to 11 cycles. A single record per CDR3 protein comes from TCRdb applying MiXCR to the 5' RACE reads. The sample holds around 790,000 distinct CDR3 sequences, about 42% seen once. This sample was included in a study of blood T cells in healthy people across ages. On the study more broadly: There was about one barcoded beta molecule captured by template switching per two T cells. Whole-study findings and limits: Versus aged donors, long-lived donors had higher diversity and more naive CD4+ cells.

This sequence originates from a man in his sixties in good health. Sequenced input: blood.

CDR3 in amino acids: CASSPPFQETQYF. In DNA, the CDR3 is TGTGCCAGCAGCCCCCCCTTCCAAGAGACCCAGTACTTC. The V and J genes are TRBV7-8 and TRBJ2-5; D is ambiguous. The V end lost 5 bases, the J end lost 1 base, and 8 bases lay between the germline ends. The CDR3 covers 13 residues. Per germline, CDR1 SGHVS and CDR2 FQNEAQ.